The entry that follows covers one TCR beta chain sequence. This study enrolled people aged about 18 to 100 from roughly 24 US geographic areas. Self-reported history from a screening survey and questionnaire set each donor's cohort. This sample is part of a study of blood T cell repertoires in COVID-19. The wider study: Sites across the United States, Italy and Spain contributed samples from acute and convalescent COVID-19.

In the original analysis: Amplification of reference gene primers was used by the study to estimate nucleated cell counts. Here immunoSEQ multiplex PCR was the method, and the copy in TCRdb shows in-frame clones only, minus some. V and J calls and clone size come straight from that table; D and trimming were deduced from the DNA. The sample comprises around 250,000 clones, approximately 85% of which are singletons, and approximately 2% rests with the top ten. Per germline, CDR1 LGHNA and CDR2 YNFKEQ. The CDR3 runs to 15 residues. With V trimmed by 8 bases and J by 1 base, 3 bases remained unmatched. Material for sequencing was PBMCs or T cells enriched from blood (not recorded which). This sequence was found in a woman between 50 and 59 years old who had recovered from COVID-19. This sequence joins TRBV4-2 and TRBJ2-6, with 9 nucleotides matching TRBD1. CDR3 nucleotide sequence: TGTGCCAGCGGGGGACAGGGATCTGGGGCCAACGTCCTGACTTTC. This gives the protein CASGGQGSGANVLTF.